Listed here are 21 T cell receptor beta chains from one sample, sequenced in a study of T-cell reconstitution after alpha-beta-depleted transplantation in children. Using unique molecular identifiers, the investigators prepared the TCRbeta library. TCRdb re-analysed the PCR reads in MiXCR, keeping a single row per CDR3 protein. The sample contains 200,000 to 300,000 distinct CDR3 sequences, roughly 24% of which appear only once. This specimen was PBMCs, taken before TCRalphabeta/CD19-depleted stem cell transplant. Receptors were obtained from a girl between 2 and 10 years old with Fanconi anemia, due to receive a stem cell transplant.

This clonotype has more than one count but fewer than ten. V and J are TRBV20-1 and TRBJ2-1, with TRBD1 matching 7 bases. CDR1 and CDR2 (germline): DFQATT, SNEGSKA (reference sequence). V shed 6 bases, J shed 2 bases, and the junction held 10 bases outside the gene matches. The CDR3 runs 15 residues. The CDR3 here is CSALDRRNPYNEQFF. As DNA, the CDR3 is TGCAGTGCACTGGACAGGCGCAATCCCTACAATGAGCAGTTCTTC.

Ten or more counts support this clonotype. The J gene is TRBJ2-7, the V gene TRBV29-1; 7 nucleotides line up with TRBD1. CDR1 is SQVTM, CDR2 ANQGSEA, per germline. V gave up 6 bases and J gave up 1 base; unmatched junction bases: 9. The CDR3 contains 14 residues. CDR3 amino acids: CSVTDRSGSYEQYF. CDR3 sequence (DNA): TGCAGCGTCACGGACAGGTCAGGGTCCTACGAGCAGTACTTC.

At least ten counts were recorded for this clonotype. This chain links TRBV12-3 or TRBV12-4 with TRBJ2-3; D perhaps matches TRBD2 (6 bases). This CDR3 has 15 residues. Trimming left V 0 bases short and J 2 bases short, with 9 bases between. The CDR3 region has the DNA TGTGCCAGCAGTTTAGCGGGGGGACTCACAGATACGCAGTATTTT. This sequence encodes CASSLAGGLTDTQYF.

The chain couples TRBV10-2 to TRBJ2-1; tentatively, D is TRBD2 (5 bases). V lost 4 bases and J lost 5, with 6 bases in between. Germline V gene lookup returns CDR1 WSHSY and CDR2 SAAADI. CDR3 size: 12 residues. Written as DNA, the CDR3 is TGCGCCAGCAGTGCCGGGAACAATGAGCAGTTCTTC. Its translation is CASSAGNNEQFF.

This clonotype was counted only a few times. This chain links TRBV4-2 with TRBJ2-3, with 8 bases lining up with TRBD2. The CDR3 loop spans 16 amino acids. Germline V gene lookup returns CDR1 LGHNA and CDR2 YNFKEQ. Trimming took 5 bases from V and 4 from J; bases not matched to a gene: 11. Here the CDR3 reads CASSIPRGGIADTQYF. The DNA for the CDR3 is TGTGCCAGCAGCATCCCACGGGGGGGGATTGCAGATACGCAGTATTTT.

This chain connects TRBV6-5 to TRBJ2-1, with 7 bases fitting TRBD1. Germline V gene data show CDR1 as MNHEY and CDR2 as SVGAGI. This CDR3 comprises 16 residues. V lost 2 bases and J lost 2; bases outside the gene matches: 6. Here the CDR3 DNA reads TGTGCCAGCAGTTACAAGACAGGGCCCACCTACAATGAGCAGTTCTTC. Its protein is CASSYKTGPTYNEQFF.

The chain carries TRBV20-1 and TRBJ2-7, with D unresolved. CDR1 is DFQATT, CDR2 SNEGSKA, per germline (reference sequence). The CDR3 runs to 12 residues. Trimming removed 2 bases at V and 2 bases at J, with 7 bases between. The CDR3 is CSARSYTYEQYF. In DNA, the CDR3 is TGCAGTGCTAGAAGCTACACCTACGAGCAGTACTTC.

This chain links TRBV5-1 with TRBJ2-1; 8 nucleotides line up with TRBD1. Trimming at V came to 4 bases and at J to 6 bases, leaving 12 bases not matched to a gene. Germline CDR1 reads SGHRS; CDR2 reads YFSETQ. The CDR3 is 16 amino acids. The CDR3 bases are TGCGCCAGCAGCCCGACTCCCGGGACAGGCCTCAATGAGCAGTTCTTC. The encoded protein is CASSPTPGTGLNEQFF.

This clonotype was recorded a few times. The chain links TRBV5-1 to TRBJ2-7, with 8 bases identical to TRBD1. The CDR3 length is 14 residues. With 1 base clipped from V and 5 bases from J, the junction kept 5 bases outside the gene matches. The germline V gene encodes CDR1 SGHRS and CDR2 YFSETQ. The DNA of the CDR3 is TGCGCCAGCAGCTTGTTTGACAGGGGAGACGAGCAGTACTTC. Translated: CASSLFDRGDEQYF. Supplemented by reference TRBV5-1 and TRBJ2-7, the full variable domain reads KAGVTQTPRYLIKTRGQQVTLSCSPISGHRSVSWYQQTPGQGLQFLFEYFSETQRNKGNFPGRFSGRQFSNSRSEMNVSTLELGDSALYLCASSLFDRGDEQYFGPGTRLTVT.

This clonotype was detected many times. V and J are TRBV12-3 or TRBV12-4 and TRBJ1-1, with D possibly matching TRBD1 (6 bases). The CDR3 has 14 amino acids. V was shortened by 3 bases and J by 5 bases, with 13 bases between the two germline ends. The CDR3 here is CASSLGGGGTEAFF. The CDR3 region has the DNA TGTGCCAGCAGTTTGGGGGGCGGGGGGACTGAAGCTTTCTTT.

This chain uses TRBV21-1 with TRBJ2-7; TRBD1 reflects the table's D call only, with no check against the DNA. TRBV21-1 has pseudogene status. The length of the CDR3 is 17 residues. CDR3 region: CASSKGEVEPLSYEQYF. For the CDR3, the DNA is TGTGCCAGCAGCAAAGGGGAAGTGGAGCCCCTCTCCTACGAGCAGTACTTC.

The sample holds a few counts of this clonotype. V gene TRBV28 combines with J gene TRBJ2-7; D gene uncertain. This CDR3 comprises 13 residues. The germline CDR1 and CDR2 sequences are MDHEN and SYDVKM. Trimming removed 7 bases from V and 0 bases from J, with 10 bases in between. The CDR3 coding sequence is TGTGCCAGCACTAAACATCTCTCCTACGAGCAGTACTTC. This sequence encodes CASTKHLSYEQYF.

The sample holds one count of this clonotype. The chain combines TRBV29-1 with TRBJ2-6, with D hard to call. V was trimmed by 5 bases and J by 1 base, leaving 12 bases between them. This CDR3 region has 15 residues. CDR1 and CDR2 (germline): SQVTM, ANQGSEA. The CDR3 DNA sequence: TGCAGCGTTAGGGTCCCCGGATCTGGGGCCAACGTCCTGACTTTC. Translating gives CSVRVPGSGANVLTF.

This clonotype was observed at least ten times. This rearrangement joins TRBV20-1 to TRBJ2-7; D gene unclear. This CDR3 has 11 residues. The V gene's germline CDR1 is DFQATT and CDR2 SNEGSKA (reference sequence). Trimming cost V 0 bases and J 3 bases, with 3 bases left between them. DNA for the CDR3: TGCAGTGCTAGAGATGACTACGAGCAGTACTTC. Protein sequence: CSARDDYEQYF.

This clonotype was picked up many times. The rearrangement joins TRBV29-1 to TRBJ1-4; D not resolved. The V gene's germline CDR1 is SQVTM and CDR2 ANQGSEA. Between the trimmed V and J ends, which lost 7 bases and 9 bases, there was a span of 12 bases. The CDR3 has 11 residues. The CDR3 bases are TGCAGCGGCCGGATGGAGAAAAAACTGTTTTTT. Translated: CSGRMEKKLFF.

A few counts support this clonotype. This chain links TRBV9 with TRBJ2-7, with 8 bases aligning to TRBD2. CDR3 length equals 16 residues. The junction had 10 bases not matched to a gene; V was cut back by 0 bases and J by 5 bases. From germline, CDR1 is SGDLS and CDR2 YYNGEE. The CDR3 sequence is CASSVAGRGAVHEQYF. In nucleotides, the CDR3 is TGTGCCAGCAGCGTAGCAGGGCGGGGGGCAGTCCACGAGCAGTACTTC.

The V and J genes are TRBV10-3 and TRBJ1-4, with 7 nucleotides matching TRBD1. After removal of 6 bases from V and 0 bases from J, the junction contained 7 bases not matched to a gene. The CDR3 is 16 amino acids. The germline V gene has CDR1 ENHRY and CDR2 SYGVKD. CDR3 residues: CAISSGQLSTNEKLFF. The CDR3 nucleotides read TGTGCCATCAGCTCGGGACAGCTGTCAACTAATGAAAAACTGTTTTTT.

At least ten counts were recorded for this clonotype. The chain joins TRBV12-3 or TRBV12-4 to TRBJ1-1, with 7 bases lining up with TRBD1. The V and J ends lost 7 bases and 6 bases, in that order; junction bases with no gene match: 11. This CDR3 is 14 amino acids long. CDR3 sequence (DNA): TGTGCCAGCACCATATCCGGGACAGACGCTGAAGCTTTCTTT. Translating it yields CASTISGTDAEAFF.

The genes are TRBV12-3 or TRBV12-4 and TRBJ2-7; 7 nucleotides agree with TRBD2. The CDR3 length is 15 residues. Trimming cost V 3 bases and J 2 bases; bases outside gene matches: 7. The CDR3 bases are TGTGCCAGCAGTTTTGATGCGGGAGCTACCTACGAGCAGTACTTC. Its translation is CASSFDAGATYEQYF.

This clonotype has more than one count but fewer than ten. J is TRBJ1-6 and V is TRBV7-6, with 8 bases matching TRBD1. The CDR3 extends over 14 amino acids. Looked up from germline, CDR1 is SGHVS and CDR2 is FNYEAQ. V lost 5 bases and J lost 6; bases outside the gene matches: 3. The CDR3 is CASSPTGANSPLHF. CDR3 sequence (DNA): TGTGCCAGCAGCCCGACAGGGGCTAATTCACCCCTCCACTTT.

The rearrangement links TRBV20-1 to TRBJ2-3; 11 positions match TRBD2. Germline lookup yields CDR1 DFQATT and CDR2 SNEGSKA (reference sequence). CDR3 length: 16 residues. V shed 3 bases and J 4 bases; nucleotides not matched to a gene: 9. This CDR3 is CSARSLAGGRADTQYF. In nucleotides, the CDR3 is TGCAGTGCTAGGTCGCTAGCGGGGGGCAGGGCAGATACGCAGTATTTT.